The next 6 T cell receptor beta chains were all read from a single sample in a study of cytomegalovirus exposure and HLA in healthy donors. Researchers ran the PCR with 60 Vbeta and 13 Jbeta primers. The table came from immunoSEQ multiplex PCR; TCRdb's copy has only in-frame clones and leaves some out. This sample has some 65,000 clones, with 75% found just once. The sample comprised PBMCs. The source is a woman aged 40 to 50 in good health and CMV-seropositive.

The chain employs TRBV11-2 and TRBJ2-3, with D tentatively TRBD2 (5 bases). Germline CDR1 is SGHAT and CDR2 is FQNNGV. The CDR3 totals 13 residues. V lost 1 base and J lost 3, with 5 bases in between. The CDR3 nucleotides are TGTGCCAGCAGCTTAGCGGGGACAGATACGCAGTATTTT. Translation: CASSLAGTDTQYF.

The chain couples TRBV18 to TRBJ1-5; D remains ambiguous. The CDR3 loop spans 13 amino acids. Between the trimmed V and J ends, which lost 5 bases and 3 bases, there was a span of 8 bases. Germline values: CDR1 KGHSH, CDR2 LQKENI. The CDR3 loop is CASSTKNNQPQHF. CDR3 DNA sequence: TGTGCCAGCTCAACTAAAAACAATCAGCCCCAGCATTTT.

V usage is TRBV29-1 and J usage is TRBJ1-3; D gene uncertain. V was trimmed by 7 bases and J by 0 bases, leaving 13 bases between them. Germline CDR1 and CDR2: SQVTM and ANQGSEA. The CDR3 has 14 residues. The CDR3 loop reads CSALTDSSGNTIYF. The CDR3, as DNA: TGCAGCGCCCTGACTGACTCCTCTGGAAACACCATATATTTT.

The rearrangement uses TRBV23-1 and TRBJ2-7; 8 bases are a match to TRBD1. TRBV23-1 falls under the ORF class, with uncertain function. V trimming: 4 bases; J trimming: 2 bases; junction bases outside the gene matches: 13. CDR3 length: 17 residues. This CDR3 is CASSPPYRGQVAYEQYF. In nucleotides, the CDR3 is TGCGCCAGCAGTCCCCCCTACCGGGGACAGGTCGCCTACGAGCAGTACTTC.

The chain combines TRBV29-1 with TRBJ2-6, with D perhaps matching TRBD2 (6 bases). CDR1 is SQVTM and CDR2 is ANQGSEA in the germline V gene. The CDR3 is made up of 16 amino acids. V was pared by 1 base and J by 0 bases, with 10 bases between. CDR3 DNA: TGCAGCGTTGAAGGGAGGGCTTCCTCTGGGGCCAACGTCCTGACTTTC. Residues: CSVEGRASSGANVLTF.

The CDR3 reads CASSRSAGDYGYTF. As DNA, the CDR3 is TGTGCCAGCAGCCGCTCCGCCGGGGACTATGGCTACACCTTC. The chain joins TRBV7-6 to TRBJ1-2, with D unclear. The germline V and J ends were trimmed by 5 bases and 3 bases, with 13 bases remaining between them. CDR3 length: 14 residues. Germline V gene sequence: CDR1 SGHVS, CDR2 FNYEAQ.